This T cell receptor beta chain was sequenced in a study of T cells in Graves' hyperthyroidism and ophthalmopathy. General study results and limits: Patients with ophthalmopathy were separated from those with stable hyperthyroidism by a 13 V-J model. Also found in blood were most expanded thyroid clonotypes above 0.001.

Amplification targeted TCR beta CDR3 regions from RNA transcripts. First-round RT-PCR of the TCR CDR3 relied on the HTBI primer set. A single record per CDR3 protein comes from TCRdb applying MiXCR to the multiplex PCR reads. In the table there are around 500,000 distinct CDR3 sequences, around 15% of which are singletons. Ten or more counts support this clonotype. Its matching antigen is unknown. Trimming left V 1 base short and J 5 bases short, with 14 bases between. The CDR3 consists of 15 residues. The germline V gene encodes CDR1 MNHNS and CDR2 SASEGT. The chain joins TRBV6-1 to TRBJ2-5, with D possibly being TRBD2 (5 bases). The sequenced sample was blood. The receptor was derived from a woman in her late teens or twenties with Graves' hyperthyroidism. As DNA, the CDR3 is TGTGCCAGCAGTGAAGATCGGGCCTGGGAGGAGACCCAGTACTTC. Its protein product is CASSEDRAWEETQYF.